Presented here are 28 T cell receptor beta chains from one specimen sequenced in a study of OX40 agonist ivuxolimab in advanced cancers. The protocol was immunoSEQ multiplex PCR, while the TCRdb copy is restricted to in-frame clones and leaves out a portion. The sample has 70,000 to 95,000 clones, over 70% seen once. The specimen was CD4+ or CD8+ T cells sorted from blood, collected in a trial of the OX40 agonist ivuxolimab. These receptors were taken from an adult with an advanced solid tumor such as melanoma, head and neck, liver or kidney cancer.

This rearrangement joins TRBV4-1 to TRBJ1-5; 9 nucleotides match TRBD1. In germline, CDR1 is MGHRA, CDR2 YSYEKL. The CDR3 contains 18 residues. J was trimmed by 1 base and V by 4 bases; bases with no gene match: 11. The CDR3 DNA is TGCGCCAGCAGCCTCATTGGGGGACAGGGAGGGAGCAATCAGCCCCAGCATTTT. This encodes CASSLIGGQGGSNQPQHF.

The rearrangement joins TRBV30 to TRBJ2-1, with 12 bases that match TRBD2. Trimming took 3 bases from V and 5 from J; bases not matched to a gene: 2. The CDR3 totals 14 residues. Germline loops: CDR1 GTSNPN, CDR2 SVGIG (reference sequence). The CDR3 is CAWRGTSGHNEQFF. CDR3 bases: TGTGCCTGGAGGGGGACTAGCGGGCACAATGAGCAGTTCTTC.

The rearrangement links TRBV6-1 to TRBJ1-1, with 10 bases fitting TRBD1. The CDR3 contains 13 residues. V trimming: 6 bases; J trimming: 7 bases; junction bases outside the gene matches: 5. Germline CDR1 MNHNS, CDR2 SASEGT. The CDR3 loop is CASRDRGGSEAFF. The CDR3 nucleotides read TGTGCCAGCAGGGACAGGGGGGGAAGTGAAGCTTTCTTT.

The chain couples TRBV28 to TRBJ1-5, with 10 bases lining up with TRBD1. This CDR3 is 15 amino acids long. The germline V gene has CDR1 MDHEN and CDR2 SYDVKM. With V trimmed by 5 bases and J by 2 bases, 3 bases remained unmatched. Here the CDR3 DNA reads TGTGCCAGCAGTACCGGGACAGGGGGCAATCAGCCCCAGCATTTT. Its translation: CASSTGTGGNQPQHF.

V usage is TRBV6-5 and J usage is TRBJ1-5; the match to TRBD1 covers 8 bases. The CDR3 is 14 residues long. V shed 6 bases and J 5 bases; nucleotides not matched to a gene: 6. Germline loops: CDR1 MNHEY, CDR2 SVGAGI. CDR3 DNA sequence: TGTGCCAGCAGCTTAACAGGGGGGGATCAGCCCCAGCATTTT. This encodes CASSLTGGDQPQHF.

The rearrangement links TRBV5-1 to TRBJ1-2; D not certain. The CDR3 is 14 amino acids. The ends were cut back, 0 bases at V and 0 bases at J, with 6 bases in the middle. Germline V gene sequence: CDR1 SGHRS, CDR2 YFSETQ. DNA of the CDR3: TGCGCCAGCAGCTTGGACAGTTCTAACTATGGCTACACCTTC. The encoded protein is CASSLDSSNYGYTF.

The rearrangement uses TRBV18 and TRBJ1-2; D uncertain. Looked up from germline, CDR1 is KGHSH and CDR2 is LQKENI. Trimming pared 3 bases from V and 7 bases from J, leaving 12 bases between. This CDR3 region has 13 residues. In DNA, the CDR3 is TGTGCCAGCTCACCTGGGAATGAGGCTGGCTACACCTTC. This encodes CASSPGNEAGYTF.

The chain links TRBV10-3 to TRBJ1-1, with D possibly TRBD1 on 6 matching bases. From germline, CDR1 is ENHRY and CDR2 SYGVKD. The CDR3 covers 17 residues. Trimming removed 2 bases at V and 4 bases at J, with 20 bases between. CDR3 nucleotide sequence: TGTGCCATCAGTGAGGGGCAGGGGTCAGGGTCCAGCACTGAAGCTTTCTTT. Protein sequence: CAISEGQGSGSSTEAFF.

The rearrangement uses TRBV21-1 and TRBJ1-5. TRBV21-1 constitutes a pseudogene. The CDR3 extends over 15 amino acids. The CDR3 reads CASSKARISNQPQHF. In nucleotides, the CDR3 is TGTGCCAGCAGCAAAGCGCGGATAAGCAATCAGCCCCAGCATTTT.

The rearrangement links TRBV11-2 to TRBJ1-1; D is unresolved. The CDR3 runs to 13 residues. In germline, CDR1 is SGHAT, CDR2 FQNNGV. V lost 2 bases and J 9 bases, leaving 13 bases between the germline ends. The CDR3 spells CASSLRVTTKAFF. In nucleotides, the CDR3 is TGTGCCAGCAGCTTAAGGGTAACGACAAAAGCTTTCTTT.

The V and J genes are TRBV4-3 and TRBJ1-2; a possible D gene is TRBD1 (5 bases). V was shortened by 0 bases and J by 5 bases, with 16 bases between the two germline ends. The CDR3 loop spans 16 amino acids. In germline, CDR1 is LGHNA, CDR2 YSLEER. The CDR3 loop is CASSQDPQGGQYGYTF. The CDR3 DNA follows: TGCGCCAGCAGCCAAGATCCCCAGGGCGGGCAATATGGCTACACCTTC.

The chain couples TRBV5-6 to TRBJ1-4; tentative D call: TRBD1 (5 bases). The CDR3 has 15 amino acids. Germline CDR1 reads SGHDT; CDR2 reads YYEEEE. Trimming left V 4 bases short and J 7 bases short, with 17 bases between. For the CDR3, the DNA is TGTGCCAGCAGCCCAGCCGGGACTGGCTTTGAAAAACTGTTTTTT. Translation gives CASSPAGTGFEKLFF. Together with reference TRBV5-6 and TRBJ1-4, the CDR3 gives the full variable domain: DAGVTQSPTHLIKTRGQQVTLRCSPKSGHDTVSWYQQALGQGPQFIFQYYEEEERQRGNFPDRFSGHQFPNYSSELNVNALLLGDSALYLCASSPAGTGFEKLFFGSGTQLSVL.

This chain connects TRBV4-3 to TRBJ1-2; TRBD1 matches 10 bases. The length of the CDR3 is 18 residues. The trim removed 5 bases at V and 1 base at J, leaving 13 bases unmatched. Germline-derived CDR1 and CDR2 are LGHNA and YSLEER. CDR3 nucleotide sequence: TGCGCCAGCAGCTTCGGACTATCGACAGGGGGCGGTAACTATGGCTACACCTTC. It encodes CASSFGLSTGGGNYGYTF.

Only a few counts were recorded for this clone. This chain connects TRBV5-1 to TRBJ2-7, with D unresolved. Germline loops: CDR1 SGHRS, CDR2 YFSETQ. V gave up 5 bases and J gave up 4 bases, with 7 bases separating them. The CDR3 is 11 amino acids. In DNA form, the CDR3 reads TGCGCCAGCAGGTCTGGGTACGAGCAGTACTTC. Amino acids: CASRSGYEQYF.

This clone came up a few times. The V and J genes are TRBV2 and TRBJ1-6; no clear D. CDR1 SNHLY and CDR2 FYNNEI come from the germline V gene. V lost 3 bases and J 11 bases, leaving 17 bases between the germline ends. The CDR3 length is 15 residues. CDR3 amino acids: CASSDIASLKPPLHF. The CDR3 region has the DNA TGTGCCAGCAGTGATATAGCCTCGTTGAAGCCACCCCTCCACTTT.

The chain couples TRBV7-2 to TRBJ2-2; TRBD2 aligns across 8 bases. CDR1 and CDR2 (germline): SGHTA, FQGNSA. The junction had 4 bases not matched to a gene; V was cut back by 3 bases and J by 1 base. The CDR3 sequence is 16 residues long. This CDR3 reads CASSFSGVLNTGELFF. The CDR3 bases are TGTGCCAGCAGCTTTAGCGGGGTCCTGAACACCGGGGAGCTGTTTTTT.

The V gene is TRBV6-1, the J gene TRBJ1-2; D gene unclear. The CDR3 is made up of 14 amino acids. V was trimmed by 0 bases and J by 4 bases, leaving 9 bases between them. The V gene's germline CDR1 is MNHNS and CDR2 SASEGT. CDR3: CASSEAMGAYGYTF. The CDR3 DNA reads as TGTGCCAGCAGTGAAGCGATGGGAGCCTATGGCTACACCTTC.

The CDR3 coding sequence is TGTGCCAGCAGCAAAGCGAAGGAAGATACGCAGTATTTT. It translates to CASSKAKEDTQYF. This chain joins TRBV21-1 and TRBJ2-3. TRBV21-1 is tagged as a pseudogene. This CDR3 spans 13 amino acids.

This clone has more than one count but fewer than ten. In DNA form, the CDR3 reads TGTGCCAGCAGTGAAGTGGACGGCCTGGCCAACGTCCTGACTTTC. Protein sequence: CASSEVDGLANVLTF. The chain uses TRBV6-1 and TRBJ2-6, with unresolved D. V lost 1 base and J 6 bases, leaving 10 bases between the germline ends. Germline V CDR1 and CDR2: MNHNS, SASEGT. This CDR3 has 15 amino acids.

This chain links TRBV5-4 with TRBJ2-7, with 10 bases lining up with TRBD2. CDR1 and CDR2 (germline): SGHNT, YYREEE (reference sequence). The V gene end was trimmed by 4 bases and the J gene end by 0 bases; junction bases not matched to a gene: 4. The CDR3 is 15 residues long. The CDR3 region is CASSTAGGASYEQYF. CDR3 nucleotides: TGTGCCAGCAGCACAGCGGGGGGGGCCTCCTACGAGCAGTACTTC. Drawing the rest from reference TRBV5-4 and TRBJ2-7, the complete variable domain is ETGVTQSPTHLIKTRGQQVTLRCSSQSGHNTVSWYQQALGQGPQFIFQYYREEENGRGNFPPRFSGLQFPNYSSELNVNALELDDSALYLCASSTAGGASYEQYFGPGTRLTVT.

The rearrangement joins TRBV5-6 to TRBJ1-5; D not resolved. The CDR3 length is 13 residues. The V gene lost 2 bases and the J gene lost 11 bases, with 14 bases spanning the gap. CDR1 is SGHDT, CDR2 YYEEEE, per germline. The CDR3 sequence is CASSFWRRSSQHF. CDR3 nucleotides: TGTGCCAGCAGCTTCTGGCGGCGCAGTTCCCAGCATTTT.

This sequence joins TRBV19 and TRBJ2-3; 7 bases align to TRBD2. The CDR3 extends over 15 amino acids. CDR1 LNHDA and CDR2 SQIVND come from the germline V gene (reference sequence). V trimming: 2 bases; J trimming: 3 bases; junction bases outside the gene matches: 5. In DNA form, the CDR3 reads TGTGCCAGTAGTATACCTAGCGGTCGAACAGATACGCAGTATTTT. It translates to CASSIPSGRTDTQYF.

This sequence joins TRBV6-5 and TRBJ1-6, with D possibly TRBD1 on 6 matching bases. Germline V gene sequence: CDR1 MNHEY, CDR2 SVGAGI. The CDR3 is made up of 15 amino acids. V gave up 2 bases and J gave up 3 bases, with 8 bases separating them. CDR3 in amino acids: CASSYRTVYNSPLHF. The DNA for the CDR3 is TGTGCCAGCAGTTACCGGACAGTCTATAATTCACCCCTCCACTTT.

The rearrangement uses TRBV5-1 and TRBJ1-3; D is ambiguous. The V end was cut by 6 bases, the J end by 0 bases, with 10 bases between. The CDR3 is made up of 14 amino acids. CDR1 SGHRS and CDR2 YFSETQ come from the germline V gene. CDR3 nucleotide sequence: TGCGCCAGCAAGGAGGGAACCTCTGGAAACACCATATATTTT. Its protein product is CASKEGTSGNTIYF.

The chain uses TRBV4-3 and TRBJ1-5; D call uncertain. Trimming stripped 1 base from V and 7 bases from J, with 8 bases between. The CDR3 loop spans 13 amino acids. Germline-derived CDR1 and CDR2 are LGHNA and YSLEER. DNA of the CDR3: TGCGCCAGCAGCCAAGCCCCGGCCCAGCCCCAGCATTTT. Protein: CASSQAPAQPQHF.

Worth noting for this clone: Other DNA sequences from this sample encode an identical CDR3 as well. This chain connects TRBV27 to TRBJ2-7; D is unclear. The V end lost 3 bases, the J end lost 1 base, and 10 bases lay between the germline ends. Germline-derived CDR1 and CDR2 are MNHEY and SMNVEV (reference sequence). The CDR3 contains 14 residues. Here the CDR3 DNA reads TGTGCCAGCAGTTTGTTGGGGAAGTCCTACGAGCAGTACTTC. Its protein is CASSLLGKSYEQYF.

This clone was seen only a few times. V is TRBV19 and J is TRBJ1-5; 10 bases agree with TRBD1. Germline CDR1 LNHDA, CDR2 SQIVND (reference sequence). The trim removed 5 bases at V and 0 bases at J, leaving 4 bases unmatched. The CDR3 consists of 16 residues. Here the CDR3 reads CASSPRQGASNQPQHF. CDR3 DNA: TGTGCCAGTAGTCCTCGACAGGGGGCTAGCAATCAGCCCCAGCATTTT.

The V call is TRBV7-9, the J call TRBJ2-2; the D is unclear. Germline values: CDR1 SEHNR, CDR2 FQNEAQ (reference sequence). V gave up 8 bases and J gave up 6 bases, with 13 bases separating them. This CDR3 is 13 amino acids long. In DNA form, the CDR3 reads TGTGCCAGCCATGGGTTCTCCGCCGGGGAGCTGTTTTTT. Translation: CASHGFSAGELFF.